The clone carrying this T cell receptor beta chain was picked up many times. The CDR3 runs to 15 residues. The trim removed 4 bases at V and 3 bases at J, leaving 7 bases unmatched. Germline CDR1 is SGHDT and CDR2 is YYEEEE. TCRdb passed the RT-PCR reads through MiXCR, listing each CDR3 protein once. The sample lists more than 150,000 distinct CDR3 sequences; about a tenth were seen once. The data stem from a study of response to subunit inactivated influenza vaccine. The origin of this receptor is a man in his fifties who received an inactivated influenza vaccine. V is TRBV5-6 and J is TRBJ1-2; 9 nucleotides align to TRBD1. This specimen consisted of non-naive T cells sorted from PBMCs, obtained on the day of vaccination. The DNA for the CDR3 is TGTGCCAGCAGCACACTCACAGGGGGCGACTATGGCTACACCTTC. This translates into CASSTLTGGDYGYTF. Full variable domain (remainder filled in from reference TRBV5-6 and TRBJ1-2): DAGVTQSPTHLIKTRGQQVTLRCSPKSGHDTVSWYQQALGQGPQFIFQYYEEEERQRGNFPDRFSGHQFPNYSSELNVNALLLGDSALYLCASSTLTGGDYGYTFGSGTRLTVV.